Listed here are 13 T cell receptor beta chains from one sample, sequenced in a study of blood T cell repertoires in COVID-19. Some clones are missing from TCRdb's copy, which holds only in-frame ones; the method was immunoSEQ multiplex PCR. The profile covers over 75,000 clones, with 89% appearing a single time and roughly 5.2% taken by the ten largest. The sample was peripheral blood. Every receptor here comes from a woman aged 80 or older with active COVID-19.

The V gene is TRBV9, the J gene TRBJ2-5; 11 nucleotides agree with TRBD2. Germline V CDR1 and CDR2: SGDLS, YYNGEE. The J segment lost 2 bases and the V segment lost 4 bases, leaving 4 bases of the junction unmatched. The CDR3 extends over 15 amino acids. CDR3 in DNA: TGTGCCAGCAGCACTAGCGGGAGTACTCAAGAGACCCAGTACTTC. Protein product: CASSTSGSTQETQYF.

The V gene is TRBV4-3, the J gene TRBJ2-1; D unresolved. The V gene's germline CDR1 is LGHNA and CDR2 YSLEER. CDR3 length: 15 amino acids. Trimming took off 0 bases at V and 6 bases at J, with 12 bases between the two ends. The CDR3 DNA reads TGCGCCAGCAGCCAAGAGTTTTGGCCGGGCAATGAGCAGTTCTTC. Its protein is CASSQEFWPGNEQFF.

The V and J genes are TRBV28 and TRBJ2-3; D uncertain. Germline lookup yields CDR1 MDHEN and CDR2 SYDVKM. The CDR3 covers 14 residues. Trimming shortened V by 2 bases and J by 4 bases, and 10 bases separated the two germline ends. Here the CDR3 reads CASSLSARPDTQYF. CDR3 DNA: TGTGCCAGCAGTTTAAGTGCCAGGCCAGATACGCAGTATTTT.

The rearrangement uses TRBV27 and TRBJ2-7; D may be TRBD1 (5 bases). Germline assignment: CDR1 MNHEY and CDR2 SMNVEV (reference sequence). The ends were cut back, 2 bases at V and 0 bases at J, with 8 bases in the middle. The CDR3 is made up of 14 amino acids. This chain's CDR3 is CASSLVQGSYEQYF. DNA for the CDR3: TGTGCCAGCAGTTTAGTGCAGGGCTCCTACGAGCAGTACTTC.

The chain links TRBV7-2 to TRBJ2-1, with 7 bases matching TRBD2. The CDR3 runs to 15 residues. V trimming: 3 bases; J trimming: 1 base; junction bases outside the gene matches: 3. Germline CDR1 is SGHTA and CDR2 is FQGNSA. The CDR3 sequence: CASSLGRESYNEQFF. CDR3 nucleotide sequence: TGTGCCAGCAGCTTGGGGCGGGAGTCCTACAATGAGCAGTTCTTC.

The genes are TRBV19 and TRBJ2-7, with D tentatively TRBD1 (6 bases). CDR1 and CDR2 from the germline V gene are LNHDA and SQIVND (reference sequence). This CDR3 spans 13 amino acids. V shed 4 bases and J shed 6 bases, with 13 bases lying between them. DNA for the CDR3: TGTGCCAGTAGTAGGAATACAGGGCTCGAGCAGTACTTC. Translated: CASSRNTGLEQYF.

The chain uses TRBV5-1 and TRBJ1-2; 7 bases agree with TRBD1. Looked up from germline, CDR1 is SGHRS and CDR2 is YFSETQ. Trimming at V came to 0 bases and at J to 6 bases, leaving 2 bases not matched to a gene. The CDR3 loop spans 13 amino acids. CDR3 sequence: CASSLVTGDGYTF. DNA of the CDR3: TGCGCCAGCAGCTTGGTAACAGGGGATGGCTACACCTTC.

CDR3 nucleotides: TGTGCCTGGAGTATCAGGGGCGGGTACGAGCAGTACTTC. This codes for CAWSIRGGYEQYF. This chain joins TRBV30 and TRBJ2-7, with D possibly TRBD1 on 6 matching bases. Germline CDR1 GTSNPN, CDR2 SVGIG (reference sequence). V gave up 2 bases and J gave up 4 bases, with 12 bases separating them. The CDR3 covers 13 residues.

This rearrangement joins TRBV18 to TRBJ2-7, with TRBD2 matching over 7 bases. Looked up from germline, CDR1 is KGHSH and CDR2 is LQKENI. The J segment lost 1 base and the V segment lost 3 bases, leaving 3 bases of the junction unmatched. The CDR3 is 14 residues long. CDR3 sequence: CASSPAGASYEQYF. In nucleotides, the CDR3 is TGTGCCAGCTCACCGGCGGGAGCTTCCTACGAGCAGTACTTC.

The chain uses TRBV19 and TRBJ2-1, with TRBD2 matching 10 bases. J was trimmed by 1 base and V by 11 bases; bases with no gene match: 14. Germline V gene lookup returns CDR1 LNHDA and CDR2 SQIVND (reference sequence). The CDR3 length is 17 residues. CDR3 protein: CAFASGSRIWSYNEQFF. The CDR3 DNA is TGTGCCTTTGCTAGCGGGAGTCGCATTTGGTCCTACAATGAGCAGTTCTTC.

The V gene is TRBV6-2 or TRBV6-3, the J gene TRBJ1-5; no clear D gene. The germline V gene has CDR1 MNHEY and CDR2 SVGEGT. The CDR3 extends over 13 amino acids. V was pared by 5 bases and J by 9 bases, with 14 bases between. The CDR3, as DNA: TGTGCCAGCAGTCCCATTGACATAGGGCCCCAGCATTTT. It codes for CASSPIDIGPQHF.

The V and J genes are TRBV28 and TRBJ2-3, with D perhaps matching TRBD2 (5 bases). This CDR3 is built from 16 residues. The V gene's germline CDR1 is MDHEN and CDR2 SYDVKM. Trimming cost V 7 bases and J 5 bases, with 22 bases left between them. As DNA, the CDR3 is TGTGCCAGCAACACTTGGGGAAGTAGGGAGCAAGATACGCAGTATTTT. Amino acids: CASNTWGSREQDTQYF.

This chain joins TRBV7-3 and TRBJ2-2; 8 positions agree with TRBD1. Germline V gene lookup returns CDR1 SGHTA and CDR2 FQGTGA. Trimming took 4 bases from V and 5 from J; bases not matched to a gene: 9. The CDR3 is made up of 16 amino acids. In DNA, the CDR3 is TGTGCCAGCAGCTCCCAGGGGGCCGCAGGAACCGGGGAGCTGTTTTTT. It encodes CASSSQGAAGTGELFF.